This T cell receptor (beta chain) comes out of a study of blood T cell repertoires in COVID-19. Whole-study context: Acute and convalescent COVID-19 samples came from the United States, Italy and Spain. The cDNA or gDNA used as material had been derived from T cells, B-cell-depleted T cells, or PBMCs.

TCRdb keeps only in-frame clones here, not all; method: immunoSEQ multiplex PCR. The table includes some 38,000 clones, roughly nine tenths detected once. Looked up from germline, CDR1 is SGHRS and CDR2 is YFSETQ. V was pared by 4 bases and J by 9 bases, with 12 bases of the junction left unmatched. The CDR3 runs 15 residues. The receptor was derived from a man aged 50-59 years with active COVID-19. The gene calls are TRBV5-1 and TRBJ2-1; 8 bases agree with TRBD2. The sample comprised peripheral blood. In nucleotides, the CDR3 is TGCGCCAGCAGCCTCGGACCGGGACTAGGGGGTGAGCAGTTCTTC. Translated, it gives CASSLGPGLGGEQFF.